These 24 T cell receptor beta chains were all obtained from the same sample, sequenced in a study of T-cell reconstitution after alpha-beta-depleted transplantation in children. As it was prepared, the TCRbeta library received unique molecular identifiers. TCRdb used MiXCR to reprocess the PCR reads, holding one entry per CDR3 protein. The sample has 300,000 to 400,000 distinct CDR3 sequences; around 15% are singletons. The sequencing here drew on PBMCs, mostly from graft donor cells, taken 360 days after TCRalphabeta/CD19-depleted stem cell transplant. All receptors derive from a male patient under 10 years old who had a stem cell transplant for acute lymphoblastic leukemia, so the T cells may come from the graft donor.

The sample holds many counts of this clonotype. The chain employs TRBV4-3 and TRBJ2-5; the D gene is possibly TRBD2 (5 bases). CDR1 and CDR2 (germline): LGHNA, YSLEER. This CDR3 spans 14 amino acids. Deletions cut 0 bases from V and 5 bases from J, with 10 bases between. The CDR3 spells CASSQELGRETQYF. The CDR3 coding sequence is TGCGCCAGCAGCCAAGAACTAGGTCGGGAGACCCAGTACTTC.

Only a few counts were recorded for this clonotype. The rearrangement joins TRBV6-5 to TRBJ1-6; D not resolved. CDR3 length: 17 amino acids. The V end was cut by 1 base, the J end by 5 bases, with 15 bases between. CDR1 MNHEY and CDR2 SVGAGI come from the germline V gene. The CDR3 DNA reads TGTGCCAGCAGTTACTGGTCGGGAAGGGCGAATAATTCACCCCTCCACTTT. Its protein is CASSYWSGRANNSPLHF.

This clonotype appeared many times. J is TRBJ1-1 and V is TRBV14, with D possibly being TRBD1 (5 bases). Germline CDR1 is SGHDN and CDR2 is FVKESK. This CDR3 is 13 amino acids long. V was cut by 0 bases and J by 7 bases, with 9 bases left in between. CDR3 sequence (DNA): TGTGCCAGCAGCCAAGATCTTGGGGGTGAAGCTTTCTTT. It specifies CASSQDLGGEAFF.

The rearrangement links TRBV4-1 to TRBJ2-2; D may match TRBD1 or TRBD2 (5 bases each). Germline V gene sequence: CDR1 MGHRA, CDR2 YSYEKL. There are 14 residues in the CDR3. The V gene lost 4 bases and the J gene lost 6 bases, with 12 bases spanning the gap. This chain's CDR3 is CASSLVGAAGELFF. The CDR3 DNA reads TGCGCCAGCAGCCTCGTCGGGGCCGCCGGGGAGCTGTTTTTT.

This clonotype was found a few times. The chain uses TRBV4-1 and TRBJ1-4; TRBD1 matches 7 bases. The CDR3 loop spans 14 amino acids. The V gene's germline CDR1 is MGHRA and CDR2 YSYEKL. V shed 1 base, J shed 8 bases, and the junction held 4 bases outside the gene matches. The CDR3 DNA is TGCGCCAGCAGCCAAGGACAGGGCCAGGAAAAACTGTTTTTT. Amino acid sequence: CASSQGQGQEKLFF.

The chain is built from TRBV25-1 and TRBJ2-1; D perhaps matches TRBD2 (5 bases). The germline V gene has CDR1 MGHDK and CDR2 SYGVNS. The CDR3 is made up of 16 amino acids. The germline V and J ends were trimmed by 1 base and 4 bases, with 14 bases remaining between them. The CDR3 is CASSEFRGMGYNEQFF. For the CDR3, the DNA is TGTGCCAGCAGTGAATTTCGAGGGATGGGGTACAATGAGCAGTTCTTC.

This clonotype was observed a few times. The genes are TRBV4-1 and TRBJ2-1; 10 nucleotides agree with TRBD2. The CDR3 runs 16 residues. Trimming cost V 2 bases and J 4 bases; bases outside gene matches: 5. Per germline, CDR1 MGHRA and CDR2 YSYEKL. CDR3 sequence: CASSQHGLADYNEQFF. In nucleotides, the CDR3 is TGCGCCAGCAGCCAACACGGACTAGCGGATTACAATGAGCAGTTCTTC.

This clonotype occurred a few times. The V gene is TRBV12-3 or TRBV12-4, the J gene TRBJ2-7; a possible D gene is TRBD1 (5 bases). Trimming took off 5 bases at V and 5 bases at J, with 13 bases between the two ends. This CDR3 is 13 amino acids long. The DNA for the CDR3 is TGTGCCAGCAGTCCATCCAGGGTTGACGAGCAGTACTTC. This gives the protein CASSPSRVDEQYF.

J is TRBJ2-7 and V is TRBV20-1; D is uncertain. The CDR3 has 21 residues. Germline CDR1 is DFQATT and CDR2 is SNEGSKA (reference sequence). V was trimmed by 3 bases and J by 4 bases, leaving 37 bases between them. CDR3 coding DNA: TGCAGTGCTAGCACCCGCTACTATAGGAGTTGGAAGCATAATCCTTCATACGAGCAGTACTTC. It is translated as CSASTRYYRSWKHNPSYEQYF.

This clonotype has just a few counts. In DNA, the CDR3 is TGTGCCAGCAGCCTCGACAGGGCCCATGAGCAGTTCTTC. Translation: CASSLDRAHEQFF. The rearrangement joins TRBV11-3 to TRBJ2-1; 7 nucleotides match TRBD1. V lost 5 bases, J lost 8 bases, and 6 bases stayed unmatched. This CDR3 spans 13 amino acids. Per the germline V gene, CDR1 is SGHNT and CDR2 is YENEEA.

This clonotype came up many times. The chain uses TRBV24-1 and TRBJ2-1; D assignment may be TRBD1 or TRBD2 (5 bases each). V shed 3 bases and J shed 9 bases, with 14 bases lying between them. Germline assignment: CDR1 KGHDR and CDR2 SFDVKD. The CDR3 spans 14 residues. The CDR3 here is CATSDRAGRSEQFF. In nucleotides, the CDR3 is TGTGCCACCAGTGATAGGGCAGGGAGAAGTGAGCAGTTCTTC.

This clonotype was observed a few times. The junction departs from germline at one end; a sequencing error may be responsible. The chain recombines TRBV27 with TRBJ2-1; D possibly uses TRBD1 or TRBD2 (7 bases each). The CDR3 is 13 amino acids. Germline V gene sequence: CDR1 MNHEY, CDR2 SMNVEV (reference sequence). The CDR3 protein is CASSKTSQARGVF. The DNA of the CDR3 is TGTGCCAGCAGTAAGACTAGCCAGGCCAGGGGGGTCTTC.

This clonotype was found many times. The chain uses TRBV7-2 and TRBJ2-1; the match to TRBD2 covers 8 bases. V shed 1 base and J 0 bases; nucleotides not matched to a gene: 5. The CDR3 spans 17 residues. Germline loops: CDR1 SGHTA, CDR2 FQGNSA. The CDR3 region is CASSLGSGKSSYNEQFF. As DNA, the CDR3 is TGTGCCAGCAGCTTAGGTAGCGGGAAGAGCTCCTACAATGAGCAGTTCTTC. Using reference TRBV7-2 and TRBJ2-1 for the parts outside the CDR3, the full variable domain is GAGVSQSPSNKVTEKGKDVELRCDPISGHTALYWYRQSLGQGLEFLIYFQGNSAPDKSGLPSDRFSAERTGGSVSTLTIQRTQQEDSAVYLCASSLGSGKSSYNEQFFGPGTRLTVL.

The sample holds many counts of this clonotype. The chain carries TRBV9 and TRBJ2-2; 11 bases are shared with TRBD2. The CDR3 is made up of 17 amino acids. V shed 2 bases, J shed 7 bases, and the junction held 10 bases outside the gene matches. Germline V gene sequence: CDR1 SGDLS, CDR2 YYNGEE. The CDR3 spells CASSVLAGGPGIGELFF. The CDR3 DNA sequence: TGTGCCAGCAGCGTGCTAGCGGGAGGTCCCGGGATCGGGGAGCTGTTTTTT.

The chain combines TRBV9 with TRBJ2-3, with 8 bases lining up with TRBD2. Germline CDR1 is SGDLS and CDR2 is YYNGEE. The junction had 5 bases not matched to a gene; V was cut back by 3 bases and J by 5 bases. This CDR3 has 14 amino acids. The CDR3: CASSGGGSQDTQYF. CDR3 in DNA: TGTGCCAGCAGCGGCGGGGGGTCCCAAGATACGCAGTATTTT. Using reference TRBV9 and TRBJ2-3 for the parts outside the CDR3, the full variable domain is DSGVTQTPKHLITATGQRVTLRCSPRSGDLSVYWYQQSLDQGLQFLIQYYNGEERAKGNILERFSAQQFPDLHSELNLSSLELGDSALYFCASSGGGSQDTQYFGPGTRLTVL.

The V gene is TRBV4-3, the J gene TRBJ1-1; D remains unclear. Trimming shortened V by 3 bases and J by 1 base, and 9 bases separated the two germline ends. The CDR3 contains 14 residues. CDR1 and CDR2 from the germline V gene are LGHNA and YSLEER. The CDR3 region is CASSHERTNTEAFF. CDR3 nucleotides: TGCGCCAGCAGCCATGAACGGACGAACACTGAAGCTTTCTTT.

This chain joins TRBV2 and TRBJ2-1; TRBD2 aligns across 8 bases. The CDR3 consists of 14 residues. Germline values: CDR1 SNHLY, CDR2 FYNNEI. J was trimmed by 5 bases and V by 6 bases; bases with no gene match: 6. CDR3 nucleotides: TGTGCCAGCAGCCGGACTAGCATCCACAATGAGCAGTTCTTC. Amino acid sequence: CASSRTSIHNEQFF.

This clonotype was counted a few times. V usage is TRBV4-3 and J usage is TRBJ2-7; the match to TRBD1 covers 9 bases. The V and J ends lost 4 bases and 4 bases, in that order; junction bases with no gene match: 8. Germline-derived CDR1 and CDR2 are LGHNA and YSLEER. The CDR3 totals 15 residues. The CDR3 coding sequence is TGCGCCAGCAGCCCAGGGACAGGGTGGGGGTACGAGCAGTACTTC. Protein product: CASSPGTGWGYEQYF.

In this sample, this clonotype turned up a few times. V gene TRBV15 combines with J gene TRBJ2-7; D is ambiguous. V lost 8 bases and J 4 bases, leaving 24 bases between the germline ends. CDR3 size: 16 residues. The V gene's germline CDR1 is LNHNV and CDR2 YYDKDF (reference sequence). The CDR3 DNA follows: TGTGCCACCGCGGTAAGACTGATGGGGATCGAATACGAGCAGTACTTC. Its protein is CATAVRLMGIEYEQYF.

This clonotype has a handful of counts. The V call is TRBV9, the J call TRBJ2-1; D unresolved. Germline CDR1 is SGDLS and CDR2 is YYNGEE. The CDR3 runs 17 residues. V was pared by 4 bases and J by 2 bases, with 19 bases between. In DNA, the CDR3 is TGTGCCAGCAGCCCATTTGATGGGCTTCCCCCCTACAATGAGCAGTTCTTC. Its protein is CASSPFDGLPPYNEQFF. Together with reference TRBV9 and TRBJ2-1, the CDR3 gives the full variable domain: DSGVTQTPKHLITATGQRVTLRCSPRSGDLSVYWYQQSLDQGLQFLIQYYNGEERAKGNILERFSAQQFPDLHSELNLSSLELGDSALYFCASSPFDGLPPYNEQFFGPGTRLTVL.

This clonotype was counted ten times or more. This chain uses TRBV10-3 with TRBJ1-4; 8 nucleotides agree with TRBD1. J lost 7 bases, V lost 6 bases, and 4 bases had no gene match. The CDR3 loop spans 13 amino acids. CDR1 and CDR2 from the germline V gene are ENHRY and SYGVKD. For the CDR3, the DNA is TGTGCCATCAGGTCGACAGGGGTTGAAAAACTGTTTTTT. Its protein product is CAIRSTGVEKLFF.

The V and J genes are TRBV12-3 or TRBV12-4 and TRBJ2-5, with D uncertain. V was shortened by 3 bases and J by 2 bases, with 16 bases between the two germline ends. This CDR3 region has 16 residues. CDR3 bases: TGTGCCAGCAGTTTGCCGATCAATGCCCCGCAAGAGACCCAGTACTTC. Translation: CASSLPINAPQETQYF.

This sequence joins TRBV4-3 and TRBJ1-2; D unclear. Germline loops: CDR1 LGHNA, CDR2 YSLEER. The V end was cut by 0 bases, the J end by 1 base, with 9 bases between. The CDR3 is made up of 15 amino acids. CDR3 protein: CASSQDVGLNYGYTF. The CDR3 coding sequence is TGCGCCAGCAGCCAAGATGTGGGCCTTAACTATGGCTACACCTTC.

In this sample, this clonotype turned up many times. The CDR3: CASSLLGGQETQYF. CDR3 DNA: TGTGCCAGCAGCTTACTCGGGGGCCAAGAGACCCAGTACTTC. The chain couples TRBV7-2 to TRBJ2-5, with D perhaps matching TRBD2 (6 bases). V dropped 2 bases and J dropped 1 base, with 8 bases sitting between them. This CDR3 is 14 amino acids long. Germline CDR1 and CDR2: SGHTA and FQGNSA.